Presented here are 27 T cell receptor beta chains from one specimen sequenced in a study of T cells in Graves' hyperthyroidism and ophthalmopathy. Using RNA transcripts as the source, TCR beta CDR3 regions were amplified. The HTBI primer set was used in a first-round RT-PCR of the TCR CDR3. A single record per CDR3 protein comes from TCRdb applying MiXCR to the multiplex PCR reads. The table includes 210,000 or so distinct CDR3 sequences, 15% to 20% detected once. Sequencing was carried out using blood. The source of these receptors is a man aged 45-65 years with Graves' hyperthyroidism.

The V call is TRBV18, the J call TRBJ2-5; 7 positions agree with TRBD2. The CDR3 runs 14 residues. With 3 bases clipped from V and 5 bases from J, the junction kept 6 bases outside the gene matches. CDR1 and CDR2 (germline): KGHSH, LQKENI. The CDR3 here is CASSPGGSVETQYF. The DNA of the CDR3 is TGTGCCAGCTCACCGGGCGGGAGTGTTGAGACCCAGTACTTC.

This clonotype was counted many times. This sequence joins TRBV15 and TRBJ2-3; 9 nucleotides line up with TRBD1. The CDR3 sequence is 20 residues long. Germline CDR1 reads LNHNV; CDR2 reads YYDKDF (reference sequence). Losses at the gene ends were 0 bases for V and 2 bases for J; bases not matched to a gene: 15. The CDR3 sequence is CATSRDNAGQGIVFTDTQYF. DNA of the CDR3: TGTGCCACCAGCAGAGATAATGCCGGACAGGGGATCGTGTTCACAGATACGCAGTATTTT.

V usage is TRBV30 and J usage is TRBJ2-5; 9 positions agree with TRBD1. Trimming at V came to 1 base and at J to 1 base, leaving 1 base not matched to a gene. Per germline, CDR1 GTSNPN and CDR2 SVGIG (reference sequence). This CDR3 has 14 amino acids. The CDR3: CAWSGGQGQETQYF. As DNA, the CDR3 is TGTGCCTGGAGTGGGGGACAGGGCCAAGAGACCCAGTACTTC.

The sample holds a few counts of this clonotype. Written as DNA, the CDR3 is TGCAGCTATTCTAGCGGGAGGGCCTACGAGCAGTACTTC. It specifies CSYSSGRAYEQYF. This chain uses TRBV29-1 with TRBJ2-7; 12 nucleotides match TRBD2. This CDR3 region has 13 residues. Germline trimming cut 8 bases from V and 2 bases from J; bases unmatched to any gene: 4. Germline CDR1 and CDR2: SQVTM and ANQGSEA.

The chain couples TRBV24-1 to TRBJ1-2, with 7 bases fitting TRBD1. CDR1 is KGHDR and CDR2 is SFDVKD in the germline V gene. The CDR3 totals 15 residues. Trimming removed 2 bases from V and 8 bases from J; junction bases left unmatched: 10. The DNA for the CDR3 is TGTGCCACCAGTGATTCTACTCGACAGGGTTGGGGCTACACCTTC. This codes for CATSDSTRQGWGYTF.

This clonotype was seen ten or more times. The chain carries TRBV7-2 and TRBJ2-5; the D call may be TRBD1 or TRBD2 (5 bases each). Germline CDR1 is SGHTA and CDR2 is FQGNSA. The CDR3 sequence is 15 residues long. V shed 1 base and J shed 5 bases, with 14 bases lying between them. This chain's CDR3 is CASSLVGPSLETQYF. The CDR3 bases are TGTGCCAGCAGCTTAGTGGGACCAAGCCTGGAGACCCAGTACTTC.

CDR3 coding DNA: TGCGCCAGCAGCTTGGCCAAGGGTTCCATGAACACTGAAGCTTTCTTT. It is translated as CASSLAKGSMNTEAFF. This chain links TRBV5-1 with TRBJ1-1; unclear D gene. Trimming cost V 0 bases and J 0 bases, with 12 bases left between them. Germline V gene lookup returns CDR1 SGHRS and CDR2 YFSETQ. The CDR3 length is 16 residues.

This clonotype showed up many times. The V and J genes are TRBV7-9 and TRBJ2-7; either TRBD1 or TRBD2 may fit D (5 bases each). V shed 5 bases and J shed 0 bases, with 11 bases lying between them. Germline values: CDR1 SEHNR, CDR2 FQNEAQ (reference sequence). The CDR3 is 14 residues long. The CDR3, as DNA: TGTGCCAGCAGCCCAACCGGGGCCTCCTACGAGCAGTACTTC. Amino acid sequence: CASSPTGASYEQYF.

In this sample, this clonotype turned up many times. The J gene is TRBJ1-1, the V gene TRBV6-2 or TRBV6-3; the match to TRBD1 covers 7 bases. The junction had 4 bases not matched to a gene; V was cut back by 6 bases and J by 0 bases. CDR3 size: 14 residues. CDR1 and CDR2 from the germline V gene are MNHEY and SVGEGT. CDR3 sequence (DNA): TGTGCCAGCAGCCTACAGGGGATGAACACTGAAGCTTTCTTT. This translates into CASSLQGMNTEAFF.

This clonotype was seen at least ten times. The chain uses TRBV18 and TRBJ2-3, with TRBD2 as a possible D gene (5 bases). Trimming shortened V by 3 bases and J by 3 bases, and 13 bases separated the two germline ends. Germline V gives CDR1 KGHSH, CDR2 LQKENI. This CDR3 spans 15 amino acids. DNA for the CDR3: TGTGCCAGCTCACCTAGTAGGACTCCTACAGATACGCAGTATTTT. Translating it yields CASSPSRTPTDTQYF. The whole variable domain, filled in from reference TRBV18 and TRBJ2-3, reads NAGVMQNPRHLVRRRGQEARLRCSPMKGHSHVYWYRQLPEEGLKFMVYLQKENIIDESGMPKERFSAEFPKEGPSILRIQQVVRGDSAAYFCASSPSRTPTDTQYFGPGTRLTVL.

This clonotype was counted at least ten times. The chain couples TRBV15 to TRBJ2-5; D remains ambiguous. Germline values: CDR1 LNHNV, CDR2 YYDKDF (reference sequence). CDR3 length: 14 amino acids. V was clipped by 0 bases and J by 1 base, with 6 bases between them. Written as DNA, the CDR3 is TGTGCCACCAGCAGAGATCGATTCCAAGAGACCCAGTACTTC. It translates to CATSRDRFQETQYF.

This clonotype was detected ten times or more. The chain is built from TRBV7-9 and TRBJ2-3, with 8 bases identical to TRBD2. Germline CDR1 is SEHNR and CDR2 is FQNEAQ (reference sequence). The trim removed 1 base at V and 2 bases at J, leaving 5 bases unmatched. The CDR3 extends over 16 amino acids. The CDR3 sequence is CASSLGTSSTTDTQYF. The CDR3 nucleotides read TGTGCCAGCAGCTTAGGGACTAGCAGTACCACAGATACGCAGTATTTT.

The chain carries TRBV4-2 and TRBJ1-1; maybe TRBD1 (5 bases). The CDR3 runs 16 residues. Germline CDR1 and CDR2: LGHNA and YNFKEQ. V was shortened by 0 bases and J by 2 bases, with 13 bases between the two germline ends. This chain's CDR3 is CASSQETTAINTEAFF. The CDR3, as DNA: TGTGCCAGCAGCCAAGAAACGACAGCGATCAACACTGAAGCTTTCTTT.

This clonotype appeared many times. The chain uses TRBV7-2 and TRBJ2-1, with D unresolved. Trimming removed 1 base at V and 0 bases at J, with 10 bases between. The germline gives CDR1 SGHTA, CDR2 FQGNSA. This CDR3 has 16 residues. In DNA, the CDR3 is TGTGCCAGCAGCTTAGTGCTTGGAGTCTCCTACAATGAGCAGTTCTTC. Its protein is CASSLVLGVSYNEQFF.

This clonotype has a count of ten or more. The V gene is TRBV11-3, the J gene TRBJ2-5, with 7 nucleotides matching TRBD1. J lost 5 bases, V lost 4 bases, and 7 bases had no gene match. The germline V gene encodes CDR1 SGHNT and CDR2 YENEEA. CDR3 length: 14 amino acids. The CDR3: CASSYRGILETQYF. The DNA of the CDR3 is TGTGCCAGCAGCTACAGGGGTATTCTGGAGACCCAGTACTTC.

Ten or more counts support this clonotype. The V call is TRBV5-1, the J call TRBJ1-5; D not certain. CDR1 and CDR2 (germline): SGHRS, YFSETQ. The V gene lost 0 bases and the J gene lost 3 bases, with 16 bases spanning the gap. This CDR3 contains 17 residues. The CDR3 protein is CASSLGPQDSSNQPQHF. The CDR3, as DNA: TGCGCCAGCAGCTTGGGGCCACAAGATTCTTCCAATCAGCCCCAGCATTTT.

This clonotype was found a few times. This sequence joins TRBV19 and TRBJ1-5; 7 positions match TRBD1. CDR3 size: 15 residues. Germline lookup yields CDR1 LNHDA and CDR2 SQIVND (reference sequence). V dropped 4 bases and J dropped 5; count of bases not matched to a gene: 8. CDR3 coding DNA: TGTGCCAGTAGTACCGGACAGGTAAAGGATCAGCCCCAGCATTTT. This codes for CASSTGQVKDQPQHF.

This clonotype appeared many times. The rearrangement links TRBV7-3 to TRBJ1-2; 7 bases agree with TRBD1. The V gene end was trimmed by 5 bases and the J gene end by 2 bases; junction bases not matched to a gene: 8. CDR1 SGHTA and CDR2 FQGTGA come from the germline V gene. The CDR3 has 15 amino acids. CDR3 sequence (DNA): TGTGCCAGCAGCCCGGTGGGGGGACAGAACTATGGCTACACCTTC. Translating gives CASSPVGGQNYGYTF.

This clonotype was observed many times. The rearrangement joins TRBV28 to TRBJ1-5; D not resolved. The ends were cut back, 4 bases at V and 5 bases at J, with 12 bases in the middle. The CDR3 has 14 amino acids. Germline CDR1 is MDHEN and CDR2 is SYDVKM. CDR3 in amino acids: CASSWGSTDQPQHF. The DNA of the CDR3 is TGTGCCAGCAGTTGGGGATCCACAGATCAGCCCCAGCATTTT.

This clonotype came up many times. The chain has TRBV18 and TRBJ2-1, with D unclear. CDR3 size: 14 residues. The V end lost 5 bases, the J end lost 4 bases, and 12 bases lay between the germline ends. Germline CDR1 and CDR2: KGHSH and LQKENI. As DNA, the CDR3 is TGTGCCAGCTCAGAAAGACAACTATACAATGAGCAGTTCTTC. Translating gives CASSERQLYNEQFF.

At least ten counts were recorded for this clonotype. This CDR3 reads CASSAGWSNEKLFF. The CDR3 DNA sequence: TGTGCCAGCAGCGCGGGGTGGAGCAATGAAAAACTGTTTTTT. This chain links TRBV9 with TRBJ1-4, with unresolved D. From germline, CDR1 is SGDLS and CDR2 YYNGEE. The CDR3 consists of 14 residues. Trimming removed 3 bases from V and 5 bases from J, with 11 bases in between. Using reference TRBV9 and TRBJ1-4 for the parts outside the CDR3, the full variable domain is DSGVTQTPKHLITATGQRVTLRCSPRSGDLSVYWYQQSLDQGLQFLIQYYNGEERAKGNILERFSAQQFPDLHSELNLSSLELGDSALYFCASSAGWSNEKLFFGSGTQLSVL.

This clonotype was seen at least ten times. In nucleotides, the CDR3 is TGTGCCAGCAGCCCCACGTTAGTAGGGGGGACAGGGGGCCAAGAGACCCAGTACTTC. Translation gives CASSPTLVGGTGGQETQYF. The chain employs TRBV11-2 and TRBJ2-5; TRBD1 matches at 11 bases. CDR3 length: 19 residues. V shed 5 bases and J 1 base; nucleotides not matched to a gene: 15. Germline V gene lookup returns CDR1 SGHAT and CDR2 FQNNGV.

There are many counts of this clonotype. The chain employs TRBV7-9 and TRBJ2-3, with 7 bases matching TRBD1. The germline CDR1 and CDR2 sequences are SEHNR and FQNEAQ (reference sequence). The ends lost 5 bases at V and 0 bases at J; junction bases unmatched: 8. There are 16 residues in the CDR3. The CDR3 reads CASSLRQGTSTDTQYF. CDR3 bases: TGTGCCAGCAGCCTTAGACAGGGAACTAGCACAGATACGCAGTATTTT.

This clonotype was counted many times. V and J are TRBV18 and TRBJ2-1, with a possible D match to TRBD2 (5 bases). The CDR3 runs to 13 residues. Trimming pared 3 bases from V and 3 bases from J, leaving 6 bases between. Germline V gene data show CDR1 as KGHSH and CDR2 as LQKENI. Here the CDR3 DNA reads TGTGCCAGCTCACCCGGGATCTACAATGAGCAGTTCTTC. Translating gives CASSPGIYNEQFF.

This clonotype turned up a few times. V usage is TRBV7-2 and J usage is TRBJ2-3; D not resolved. Trimming took 5 bases from V and 2 from J, leaving 8 bases between them. The CDR3 totals 13 residues. The V gene's germline CDR1 is SGHTA and CDR2 FQGNSA. CDR3 in DNA: TGTGCCAGCAGCCAAGATACCACAGATACGCAGTATTTT. Protein: CASSQDTTDTQYF.

This clonotype was detected many times. The V call is TRBV7-3, the J call TRBJ2-1; TRBD2 matches 7 bases. In germline, CDR1 is SGHTA, CDR2 FQGTGA. CDR3 length: 15 residues. The V gene end was trimmed by 0 bases and the J gene end by 5 bases; junction bases not matched to a gene: 4. DNA of the CDR3: TGTGCCAGCAGCTTAACCGGGACTAATAACAATGAGCAGTTCTTC. Amino acids: CASSLTGTNNNEQFF.

This clonotype was seen more than once but under ten times. The chain uses TRBV20-1 and TRBJ1-5; D possibly corresponds to TRBD1 (5 bases). Per germline, CDR1 DFQATT and CDR2 SNEGSKA (reference sequence). The V end lost 3 bases, the J end lost 1 base, and 10 bases lay between the germline ends. This CDR3 is 14 amino acids long. CDR3 DNA: TGCAGTGCTAGCCCGTCAGGGAGCAATCAGCCCCAGCATTTT. This gives the protein CSASPSGSNQPQHF.